The entry that follows covers one T cell receptor (beta chain) sequence. Germline values: CDR1 ENHRY, CDR2 SYGVKD. This CDR3 has 14 amino acids. V trimming: 2 bases; J trimming: 8 bases; junction bases outside the gene matches: 5. This sample is part of a study of shared clonotypes between healthy human individuals. Sequencing was performed with immunoSEQ multiplex PCR; in TCRdb, only in-frame clones are kept and a portion is missing. The sample contains approximately 1,500,000 clones, about 96% of which appear only once. The TCR comes from a man aged 30-40 years in good health. The rearrangement links TRBV10-3 to TRBJ1-4; TRBD1 matches 7 bases. The sequenced material came from naive CD4+ T cells sorted from blood. Noted subset: CD45RA+ positively selected. This chain's CDR3 is CAISEDRADEKLFF. In DNA form, the CDR3 reads TGTGCCATCAGTGAGGACAGGGCCGACGAAAAACTGTTTTTT.